This TCR beta chain was sequenced during a study of long-term antiretroviral therapy in people with HIV. Whole-study results and caveats: Relative to control repertoires, HIV repertoires exhibited narrower CDR3 length ranges.

Donors needed at least one pre-ART PBMC sample plus at least two post-ART samples. All participants with HIV were treated in the United States. Cryopreserved PBMC numbered 1-10 million per sample before DNA extraction. Per the germline V gene, CDR1 is SGHDT and CDR2 is YYEEEE. This CDR3 region has 15 residues. V was pared by 3 bases and J by 5 bases, with 9 bases of the junction left unmatched. Concerning this clone: The antigen remains undetermined.

Assay version v3.0 of immunoSEQ was used, and it was run at survey level. Assay: immunoSEQ multiplex PCR; the TCRdb copy retains only in-frame clones and omits some. This sample carries around 25,000 clones, around 88% of them seen once, and the ten largest clones take 5.1%. This clonotype was obtained from a man aged 18 to 29 with HIV. This sequence joins TRBV5-6 and TRBJ1-1, with 8 bases that match TRBD1. This sample comprised unsorted PBMCs, obtained 3 years after starting antiretroviral therapy. In nucleotides, the CDR3 is TGTGCCAGCAGCTCACTGCAGGGGGCAGGTACTGAAGCTTTCTTT. It specifies CASSSLQGAGTEAFF.